This is a list of T cell receptor beta chains from one sample in a study of Ad26.COV2.S vaccination and SARS-CoV-2 variants. The method was immunoSEQ multiplex PCR; TCRdb's version includes in-frame clones alone and lacks a portion of them. The table shows around 340,000 clones, with about 88% occurring only once. The specimen was peripheral blood, collected in a trial of Ad26.COV2.S vaccine versus placebo. The receptor source for this set is a person aged 18-60 years who received the Ad26.COV2.S COVID-19 vaccine or a placebo. Each CDR3 is given with its conserved first and last residue. D genes are given only for firm matches. Expanded clones get a size class; other rows say once, few or many, or leave the size out.

v_call	clone_size	d_call	j_call	cdr3_nt	cdr3_aa
TRBV18	NA	NA	TRBJ1-5	TGTGCCAGCTCACCAGAGGCAGGGGCCATCGGCAATCAGCCCCAGCATTTT	CASSPEAGAIGNQPQHF
TRBV4-3	NA	NA	TRBJ1-4	TGCGCCAGCAGCCAAGATCTAAGGGGGGGAAATGAAAAACTGTTTTTT	CASSQDLRGGNEKLFF
TRBV6-6	NA	NA	TRBJ1-1	TGTGCCAGTCATTTTATTGTGGACACTGAAGCTTTCTTT	CASHFIVDTEAFF
TRBV4-3	few	TRBD1	TRBJ1-4	TGCGCCAGCAGCCAGGGGACAGGGACTAATGAAAAACTGTTTTTT	CASSQGTGTNEKLFF
TRBV10-3	NA	TRBD1	TRBJ1-6	TGTGCCATCGGGGACAGGGTTGATTCACCCCTCCACTTT	CAIGDRVDSPLHF
TRBV7-9	NA	NA	TRBJ2-2	TGTGCCAGCAGCTTAAGACCCGGGGAGCTGTTTTTT	CASSLRPGELFF
TRBV5-1	NA	NA	TRBJ2-7	TGCGCCAGCAGCCCGGACACAAGAGGCTCCTACGAGCAGTACTTC	CASSPDTRGSYEQYF
TRBV11-1	NA	TRBD1	TRBJ1-4	TGTGCCAGCCGTGACAGGGGGACTAATGAAAAACTGTTTTTT	CASRDRGTNEKLFF
TRBV11-2	NA	NA	TRBJ2-2	TGTGCCAGCAGCCTCGGGCACACCGGGGAGCTGTTTTTT	CASSLGHTGELFF
TRBV5-1	few	NA	TRBJ2-2	TGCGCCAGCAGCTTAGAGGGGTGGGACACCGGGGAGCTGTTTTTT	CASSLEGWDTGELFF
TRBV5-1	NA	TRBD2	TRBJ2-3	TGCGCCAGCAGCTTCGGACTAGCGGGGGCCCAAAGCACAGATACGCAGTATTTT	CASSFGLAGAQSTDTQYF
TRBV2	NA	NA	TRBJ1-2	TGTGCCAGCAGATCAGGGCAGAGCTATGGCTACACCTTC	CASRSGQSYGYTF
TRBV9	few	TRBD2	TRBJ2-7	TGTGCCAGCAGCGGGACTAGTAGGTCCTACGAGCAGTACTTC	CASSGTSRSYEQYF
TRBV5-4	NA	TRBD2	TRBJ2-2	TGTGCCAGCAGCCCCCTGACTAGCAGCCACACCGGGGAGCTGTTTTTT	CASSPLTSSHTGELFF
TRBV27	NA	NA	TRBJ2-3	TGTGCCAGGAAGATAGGAGGGGGGCATTACAATATAAGCACAGATACGCAGTATTTT	CARKIGGGHYNISTDTQYF
TRBV18	NA	NA	TRBJ1-2	TGTGCCAGCTCACCGGGAGGGGAGGCTGGCTACACCTTC	CASSPGGEAGYTF
TRBV12-5	NA	NA	TRBJ2-3	TGTGCTAGTGGTTTGGTACGGGGAGGCAGAGGATCGACAGATACGCAGTATTTT	CASGLVRGGRGSTDTQYF
TRBV28	NA	TRBD1	TRBJ2-7	TGTGCCAGCAGTTCCCGGGACAGCATTCAGCTCAACGAGCAGTACTTC	CASSSRDSIQLNEQYF
TRBV5-8	NA	NA	TRBJ2-7	TGTGCCAGCAGCCGGCGCACGGTCGGTTACGAGCAGTACTTC	CASSRRTVGYEQYF
TRBV28	NA	TRBD2	TRBJ2-1	TGTGCCAGCACCAGCCCGGGACGGGGGGATGAGCAGTTCTTC	CASTSPGRGDEQFF
TRBV6-2/TRBV6-3	NA	NA	TRBJ1-5	TGTGCCAGCAGTATCCCGACGGTTAGCAATCAGCCCCAGCATTTT	CASSIPTVSNQPQHF
TRBV30	NA	NA	TRBJ2-1	TGTGCCTGGGACGCAGGGAGCTCCTACAATGAGCAGTTCTTC	CAWDAGSSYNEQFF
TRBV6-1	NA	TRBD1	TRBJ2-2	TGTGCCAGCAGTGGTTCCGGCAGGGGGCTAACCGGGGAGCTGTTTTTT	CASSGSGRGLTGELFF
TRBV27	NA	NA	TRBJ2-3	TGTGCCAGCTCCCGCACAGATACGCAGTATTTT	CASSRTDTQYF
TRBV6-2/TRBV6-3	NA	NA	TRBJ2-6	TGTGCCAGCAGTTCGCGACTATCCGGGACTGTCCCCTCTGGGGCCAACGTCCTGACTTTC	CASSSRLSGTVPSGANVLTF
TRBV18	NA	NA	TRBJ1-3	TGTGCCAGCTCACCGGAAAGACAGGTTCTCTCTGGAAACACCATATATTTT	CASSPERQVLSGNTIYF
TRBV4-1	NA	NA	TRBJ1-1	TGCGCCAGCAGCCAAGGGGGCTCTAACACTGAAGCTTTCTTT	CASSQGGSNTEAFF
TRBV7-2	NA	NA	TRBJ1-6	TGTGCCAGCAGCTATCCTAGCAGGGATAATTCACCCCTCCACTTT	CASSYPSRDNSPLHF
TRBV5-1	NA	TRBD2	TRBJ2-1	TGCGCCAGCAGCTTGGGTGGTGGGCCAGGCCGTAGCGGGAGACCCTACAATGAGCAGTTCTTC	CASSLGGGPGRSGRPYNEQFF
TRBV5-1	NA	NA	TRBJ1-2	TGCGCCAGCAGCCTACCGGGCCACCTAGGGGATGGCTACACCTTC	CASSLPGHLGDGYTF
TRBV18	NA	NA	TRBJ2-5	TGTGCCAGCTCACCAAGACAGGACCAAGAGACCCAGTACTTC	CASSPRQDQETQYF
TRBV10-1	NA	TRBD1	TRBJ2-7	TGCGCCACCCATCCATTGGGACAGGGATGCTCCTACGAGCAGTACTTC	CATHPLGQGCSYEQYF